These 16 T cell receptor beta chains share one sample of origin, sequenced in a study of human T cells and chemical hapten exposure. The time point here: patch test 2, 6 weeks after DPC sensitization. Treatment noted: therapeutic diphenylcyclopropenone sensitization with weekly scalp DPC. Each CDR3 protein gets one entry after TCRdb re-called the RACE reads with MiXCR. This repertoire shows more than 80,000 distinct CDR3 sequences, over 9.5% found once; its top ten account for less than 6.5%. Source: whole blood, taken in connection with sensitization to the hapten diphenylcyclopropenone (DPC). These receptors all come from a woman aged 45-65 years with alopecia areata. Some clones in this sample may be carry-over from other donors' samples.

The chain joins TRBV4-1 to TRBJ2-3; TRBD2 is a possible D gene (5 bases). With 0 bases removed from V and 0 bases from J, the gap between germline ends came to 13 bases. Per the germline V gene, CDR1 is MGHRA and CDR2 is YSYEKL. This CDR3 is built from 17 residues. The CDR3 protein is CASSQDIRRASTDTQYF. In nucleotides, the CDR3 is TGCGCCAGCAGCCAAGACATTCGGCGGGCCAGCACAGATACGCAGTATTTT.

In its sample, this clonotype was seen many times. The chain joins TRBV7-7 to TRBJ2-2; 9 bases fit TRBD1. CDR3 size: 16 residues. The germline V gene encodes CDR1 SSHAT and CDR2 FNYEAQ (reference sequence). V lost 2 bases to trimming and J lost 4 bases; unmatched junction nucleotides: 5. The CDR3 nucleotides read TGTGCCAGCAGCTTAATCGGGACAGGGAGCACCGGGGAGCTGTTTTTT. Translating gives CASSLIGTGSTGELFF.

This clonotype showed up just a few times. The chain is built from TRBV20-1 and TRBJ1-2; D possibly corresponds to TRBD1 (5 bases). Trimming stripped 5 bases from V and 2 bases from J, with 12 bases between. The CDR3 extends over 13 amino acids. Germline CDR1 reads DFQATT; CDR2 reads SNEGSKA (reference sequence). The CDR3 spells CSAYLTGNYGYTF. The CDR3 DNA follows: TGCAGTGCTTACCTCACAGGCAACTATGGCTACACCTTC.

Many counts were recorded for this clonotype. The chain couples TRBV3-1 to TRBJ1-2, with D unresolved. V was clipped by 0 bases and J by 8 bases, with 13 bases between them. CDR3 size: 14 residues. Germline V CDR1 and CDR2: LGHDT, YNNKEL (reference sequence). The CDR3 protein is CASSQDSKFYGYTF. The CDR3 DNA reads TGTGCCAGCAGCCAAGATTCCAAGTTCTACGGCTACACCTTC.

V gene TRBV3-1 combines with J gene TRBJ1-2; TRBD1 might be the D (6 bases). The CDR3 loop spans 13 amino acids. Germline V CDR1 and CDR2: LGHDT, YNNKEL (reference sequence). The V end lost 6 bases, the J end lost 4 bases, and 12 bases lay between the germline ends. CDR3 nucleotides: TGTGCCAGCAGGCCCGGGGGGCTCTATGGCTACACCTTC. This translates into CASRPGGLYGYTF.

This clonotype came up many times. V gene TRBV28 combines with J gene TRBJ1-1; D is possibly TRBD1 (5 bases). Germline CDR1 reads MDHEN; CDR2 reads SYDVKM. The CDR3 is 14 amino acids. V lost 6 bases and J lost 5, with 16 bases in between. In DNA, the CDR3 is TGTGCCAGCAGCCGTTCCAGGGTAGGGACTGAAGCTTTCTTT. This gives the protein CASSRSRVGTEAFF.

As to this clonotype: A read error may explain this, as a much larger clone is one base away. The chain has TRBV18 and TRBJ2-7, with D possibly being TRBD1 (5 bases). Germline CDR1 reads KGHSH; CDR2 reads LQKENI. The CDR3 sequence is 14 residues long. The CDR3, as DNA: TGTGTCAGCTCACCGACAGTGGGCAGCTACGAGCAGTACTTC. It specifies CVSSPTVGSYEQYF. The variable domain in full, with the rest retrieved from reference TRBV18 and TRBJ2-7, is NAGVMQNPRHLVRRRGQEARLRCSPMKGHSHVYWYRQLPEEGLKFMVYLQKENIIDESGMPKERFSAEFPKEGPSILRIQQVVRGDSAAYFCVSSPTVGSYEQYFGPGTRLTVT.

Many counts were recorded for this clonotype. The rearrangement uses TRBV7-6 and TRBJ2-2; 7 bases fit TRBD1. The germline V gene encodes CDR1 SGHVS and CDR2 FNYEAQ. This CDR3 spans 15 amino acids. V dropped 1 base and J dropped 4; count of bases not matched to a gene: 3. CDR3 bases: TGTGCCAGCAGCTTAGACAGGGGTCTCACCGGGGAGCTGTTTTTT. Translated: CASSLDRGLTGELFF. Full variable domain (rest looked up from reference TRBV7-6 and TRBJ2-2): GAGVSQSPRYKVTKRGQDVALRCDPISGHVSLYWYRQALGQGPEFLTYFNYEAQQDKSGLPNDRFSAERPEGSISTLTIQRTEQRDSAMYRCASSLDRGLTGELFFGEGSRLTVL.

This clonotype was counted ten times or more. The chain links TRBV7-9 to TRBJ1-1; D perhaps matches TRBD1 (5 bases). The CDR3 is 15 residues long. Trimming took off 5 bases at V and 3 bases at J, with 16 bases between the two ends. Germline V gene sequence: CDR1 SEHNR, CDR2 FQNEAQ (reference sequence). CDR3 residues: CASSPRWGSDTEAFF. CDR3 nucleotide sequence: TGTGCCAGCAGCCCCCGTTGGGGGTCCGACACTGAAGCTTTCTTT.

Many counts were recorded for this clonotype. The chain employs TRBV29-1 and TRBJ2-4; 10 bases fit TRBD1. In germline, CDR1 is SQVTM, CDR2 ANQGSEA. The ends lost 5 bases at V and 0 bases at J; junction bases unmatched: 13. This CDR3 has 18 amino acids. The CDR3: CSVRAGTGAPLAKNIQYF. CDR3 DNA: TGCAGCGTTAGAGCCGGGACAGGGGCCCCCCTAGCCAAAAACATTCAGTACTTC.

This clonotype was detected ten times or more. V gene TRBV21-1 combines with J gene TRBJ2-2; TRBD1 reflects the table's D call only, with no check against the DNA. TRBV21-1 is annotated as a pseudogene. The CDR3 totals 15 residues. The CDR3 DNA reads as TGTGCCAGCAGCAAACCCGGTGGGGGGACCGGGGAGCTGTTTTTT. Its protein product is CASSKPGGGTGELFF.

This clonotype occurred a few times. The rearrangement uses TRBV11-3 and TRBJ2-7; 10 bases fit TRBD1. The V and J ends lost 5 bases and 6 bases, in that order; junction bases with no gene match: 1. CDR3 length: 12 amino acids. Germline V gene sequence: CDR1 SGHNT, CDR2 YENEEA. CDR3 protein: CASSRDRGEQYF. The CDR3 nucleotides read TGTGCCAGCAGCCGGGACAGGGGCGAGCAGTACTTC.

In this sample, this clonotype turned up a few times. The chain joins TRBV20-1 to TRBJ1-5, with D possibly TRBD1 on 5 matching bases. Germline loops: CDR1 DFQATT, CDR2 SNEGSKA (reference sequence). V was trimmed by 2 bases and J by 4 bases, leaving 18 bases between them. The CDR3 runs to 16 residues. CDR3 bases: TGCAGTGCTAGAAATGTTGGGGCCGGGAGGAATCAGCCCCAGCATTTT. Protein product: CSARNVGAGRNQPQHF.

The V gene is TRBV7-9, the J gene TRBJ2-1, with TRBD2 matching over 10 bases. The V segment lost 4 bases and the J segment 10 bases; nucleotides outside the gene matches: 7. The CDR3 is made up of 14 amino acids. Germline V lookup: CDR1 SEHNR, CDR2 FQNEAQ (reference sequence). For the CDR3, the DNA is TGTGCCAGCAGCTGGGGAAGCGGGAGGGTCGAGCAGTTCTTC. Its translation: CASSWGSGRVEQFF.

The genes are TRBV19 and TRBJ2-6; 12 bases agree with TRBD2. J lost 3 bases, V lost 8 bases, and 8 bases had no gene match. Germline lookup yields CDR1 LNHDA and CDR2 SQIVND (reference sequence). This CDR3 contains 17 residues. The CDR3 sequence is CASRRLAGVVGANVLTF. The CDR3 region has the DNA TGTGCCAGTCGCAGACTAGCGGGAGTGGTTGGGGCCAACGTCCTGACTTTC.

V is TRBV20-1 and J is TRBJ2-7; TRBD1 aligns across 12 bases. V lost 7 bases and J lost 5; bases outside the gene matches: 18. The length of the CDR3 is 17 residues. Germline assignment: CDR1 DFQATT and CDR2 SNEGSKA (reference sequence). The CDR3 DNA follows: TGCAGTGGTATGCGCGGGACAGGGGGCCAACTACCGGACGAGCAGTACTTC. It translates to CSGMRGTGGQLPDEQYF.